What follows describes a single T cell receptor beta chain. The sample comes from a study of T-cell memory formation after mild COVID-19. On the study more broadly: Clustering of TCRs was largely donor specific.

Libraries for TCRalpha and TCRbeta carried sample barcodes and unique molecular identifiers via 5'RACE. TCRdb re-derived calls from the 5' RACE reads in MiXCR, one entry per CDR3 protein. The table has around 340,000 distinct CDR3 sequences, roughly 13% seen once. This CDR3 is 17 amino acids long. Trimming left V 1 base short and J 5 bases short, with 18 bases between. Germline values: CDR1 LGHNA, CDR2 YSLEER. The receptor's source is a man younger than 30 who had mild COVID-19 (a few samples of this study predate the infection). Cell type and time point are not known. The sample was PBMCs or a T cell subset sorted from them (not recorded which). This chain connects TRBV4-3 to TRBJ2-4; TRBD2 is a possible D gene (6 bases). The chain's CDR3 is CASSQGPSGLTENIQYF. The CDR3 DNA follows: TGCGCCAGCAGCCAAGGTCCCTCGGGACTCACTGAAAACATTCAGTACTTC.